The next 8 T cell receptor beta chains were all read from a single sample in a study of cytomegalovirus exposure and HLA in healthy donors. The primer mix had 60 Vbeta and 13 Jbeta primers. Libraries were prepared by immunoSEQ multiplex PCR; TCRdb keeps only in-frame clonotypes and omits some of them. The sample yields roughly 100,000 clones, around four fifths seen once. The source material was PBMCs. The receptors were sampled from a man aged 30-40 years in good health and CMV-seronegative.

The CDR3 DNA reads as TGTGCCAGCAGCGTAGTCGGGAACGACCAAGAGACCCAGTACTTC. This sequence encodes CASSVVGNDQETQYF. The genes are TRBV9 and TRBJ2-5; D possibly corresponds to TRBD2 (5 bases). Trimming shortened V by 0 bases and J by 0 bases, and 9 bases separated the two germline ends. The CDR3 is 15 amino acids. Germline loops: CDR1 SGDLS, CDR2 YYNGEE.

The chain recombines TRBV4-3 with TRBJ1-2, with 10 bases identical to TRBD1. CDR1 and CDR2 (germline): LGHNA, YSLEER. There are 15 residues in the CDR3. J was trimmed by 6 bases and V by 3 bases; bases with no gene match: 7. In nucleotides, the CDR3 is TGCGCCAGCAGCCAGACTTCCGGGACAGGGGATGGCTACACCTTC. This sequence encodes CASSQTSGTGDGYTF.

The V call is TRBV6-1, the J call TRBJ1-2; D gene uncertain. Germline V CDR1 and CDR2: MNHNS, SASEGT. This CDR3 is 12 amino acids long. V was clipped by 2 bases and J by 6 bases, with 7 bases between them. The CDR3 coding sequence is TGTGCCAGCAGTGAACGGAGGGATGGCTACACCTTC. It translates to CASSERRDGYTF.

The chain has TRBV6-5 and TRBJ1-2; D ambiguous. Between the trimmed V and J ends, which lost 0 bases and 5 bases, there was a span of 7 bases. The CDR3 runs to 13 residues. The germline V gene encodes CDR1 MNHEY and CDR2 SVGAGI. The CDR3: CASSYSTGYGYTF. In DNA, the CDR3 is TGTGCCAGCAGTTACTCGACGGGATATGGCTACACCTTC.

The chain employs TRBV9 and TRBJ2-1; 12 nucleotides line up with TRBD2. CDR1 and CDR2 from the germline V gene are SGDLS and YYNGEE. CDR3 size: 17 residues. Losses at the gene ends were 0 bases for V and 2 bases for J; bases not matched to a gene: 3. CDR3 loop: CASSVGTSGKAYNEQFF. CDR3 bases: TGTGCCAGCAGCGTAGGGACTAGCGGGAAGGCCTACAATGAGCAGTTCTTC.

V gene TRBV5-1 combines with J gene TRBJ1-6, with D unclear. V was cut by 4 bases and J by 8 bases, with 13 bases left in between. The germline gives CDR1 SGHRS, CDR2 YFSETQ. The CDR3 contains 14 residues. The CDR3 sequence: CASSPRERHSPLHF. The CDR3 region has the DNA TGCGCCAGCAGCCCTCGGGAACGGCATTCACCCCTCCACTTT.

V is TRBV2 and J is TRBJ2-3; 8 positions agree with TRBD2. This CDR3 comprises 14 residues. Trimming removed 6 bases from V and 4 bases from J; junction bases left unmatched: 6. Germline V CDR1 and CDR2: SNHLY, FYNNEI. This CDR3 reads CASRASGGPDTQYF. CDR3 coding DNA: TGTGCCAGCAGGGCAAGCGGGGGACCAGATACGCAGTATTTT.

J is TRBJ1-2 and V is TRBV18; TRBD1 aligns across 10 bases. V was clipped by 3 bases and J by 4 bases; unmatched bases: 5. The CDR3 loop spans 15 amino acids. Germline CDR1 KGHSH, CDR2 LQKENI. CDR3 nucleotides: TGTGCCAGCTCACCTCCGGGACAGGGGTCCTATGGCTACACCTTC. Translating it yields CASSPPGQGSYGYTF.